This T cell receptor beta chain was obtained from a study of Ad26.COV2.S vaccination and SARS-CoV-2 variants. A remark on this clone: What it binds is unknown.

TCRdb's copy holds only in-frame clones and misses some; the assay was immunoSEQ multiplex PCR. The table shows just over 350,000 clones, with about 90% occurring only once. Per germline, CDR1 SGHRS and CDR2 YFSETQ. Trimming at V came to 6 bases and at J to 4 bases, leaving 4 bases not matched to a gene. The CDR3 runs 13 residues. Study-level points and caveats: It is possible that the TCR breadth and depth analyses underestimated the total T cell responses. Non-spike TCR breadth was similar in vaccine and placebo recipients. Recipients given vaccine exceeded placebo recipients in spike-specific TCR breadth.

The material was peripheral blood, obtained after recovery from COVID-19. This receptor was taken from a human donor who had recovered from COVID-19. The chain links TRBV5-1 to TRBJ2-5, with 9 positions matching TRBD1. CDR3 DNA: TGCGCCAGCAATGGACAGGGGTTAGAGACCCAGTACTTC. Translated, it gives CASNGQGLETQYF. Drawing the rest from reference TRBV5-1 and TRBJ2-5, the complete variable domain is KAGVTQTPRYLIKTRGQQVTLSCSPISGHRSVSWYQQTPGQGLQFLFEYFSETQRNKGNFPGRFSGRQFSNSRSEMNVSTLELGDSALYLCASNGQGLETQYFGPGTRLLVL.